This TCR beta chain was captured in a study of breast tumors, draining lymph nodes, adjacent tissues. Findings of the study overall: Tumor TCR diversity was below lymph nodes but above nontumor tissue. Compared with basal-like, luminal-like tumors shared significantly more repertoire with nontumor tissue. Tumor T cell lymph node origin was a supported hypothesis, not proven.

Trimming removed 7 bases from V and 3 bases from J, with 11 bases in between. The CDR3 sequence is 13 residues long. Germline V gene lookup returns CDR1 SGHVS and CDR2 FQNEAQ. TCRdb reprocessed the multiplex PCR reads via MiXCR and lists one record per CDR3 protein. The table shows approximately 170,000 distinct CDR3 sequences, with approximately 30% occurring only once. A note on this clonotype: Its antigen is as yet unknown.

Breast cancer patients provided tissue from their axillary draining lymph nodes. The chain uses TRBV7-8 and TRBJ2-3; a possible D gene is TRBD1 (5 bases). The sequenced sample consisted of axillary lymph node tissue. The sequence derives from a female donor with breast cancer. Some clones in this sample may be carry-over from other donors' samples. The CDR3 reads CASTLQVTDTQYF. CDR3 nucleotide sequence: TGTGCCAGCACACTACAGGTTACAGATACGCAGTATTTT.